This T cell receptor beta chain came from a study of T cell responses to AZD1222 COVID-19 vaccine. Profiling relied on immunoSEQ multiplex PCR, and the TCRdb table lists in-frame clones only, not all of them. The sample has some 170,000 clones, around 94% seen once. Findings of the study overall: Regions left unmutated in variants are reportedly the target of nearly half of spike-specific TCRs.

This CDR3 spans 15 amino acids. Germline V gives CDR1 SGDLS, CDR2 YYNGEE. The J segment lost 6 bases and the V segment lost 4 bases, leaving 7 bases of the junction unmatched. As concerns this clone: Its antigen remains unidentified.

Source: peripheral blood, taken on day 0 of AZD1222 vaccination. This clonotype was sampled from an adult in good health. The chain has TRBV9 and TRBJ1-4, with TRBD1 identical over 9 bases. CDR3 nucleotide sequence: TGTGCCAGCAGCACCCGGGACAGGGTGGATGAAAAACTGTTTTTT. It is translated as CASSTRDRVDEKLFF.